These 21 T cell receptor beta chains originate from one sample sequenced in a study of T cell responses to AZD1222 COVID-19 vaccine. Assay: immunoSEQ multiplex PCR; the TCRdb copy retains only in-frame clones and omits some. This table has approximately 190,000 clones, over 80% appearing once. This material consisted of peripheral blood, taken on day 0 of AZD1222 vaccination. Receptor source: an adult in good health.

The chain has TRBV9 and TRBJ2-4; D might be TRBD2 (6 bases). V dropped 3 bases and J dropped 1 base, with 14 bases sitting between them. The CDR3 sequence is 16 residues long. The germline V gene has CDR1 SGDLS and CDR2 YYNGEE. Written as DNA, the CDR3 is TGTGCCAGCAGCGGAGGGGTCCGGGGGGCCAAAAACATTCAGTACTTC. Translated, it gives CASSGGVRGAKNIQYF.

The CDR3 is CATSDSPGTGVYGYTF. In DNA, the CDR3 is TGTGCCACCAGTGACTCTCCCGGGACAGGGGTCTATGGCTACACCTTC. The rearrangement joins TRBV24-1 to TRBJ1-2, with 10 bases that match TRBD1. Germline V CDR1 and CDR2: KGHDR, SFDVKD. CDR3 length: 16 residues. The V gene end was trimmed by 4 bases and the J gene end by 4 bases; junction bases not matched to a gene: 8.

The gene calls are TRBV11-2 and TRBJ1-5; the D is unclear. The ends were cut back, 5 bases at V and 6 bases at J, with 8 bases in the middle. Germline CDR1 and CDR2: SGHAT and FQNNGV. The CDR3 runs to 12 residues. The CDR3 loop reads CASSHLSQPQHF. The CDR3 nucleotides are TGTGCCAGCAGCCATTTAAGTCAGCCCCAGCATTTT.

On this clone itself: This specimen includes other DNA sequences encoding the same CDR3. This chain links TRBV7-9 with TRBJ1-2; the D is unclear. The germline V gene has CDR1 SEHNR and CDR2 FQNEAQ (reference sequence). Between the trimmed V and J ends, which lost 1 base and 1 base, there was a span of 7 bases. This CDR3 region has 14 residues. CDR3 sequence: CASSLGQNNYGYTF. The CDR3 DNA sequence: TGTGCCAGCAGCTTAGGGCAGAATAACTATGGCTACACCTTC.

The chain links TRBV28 to TRBJ2-4; TRBD2 might be the D (6 bases). Germline CDR1 and CDR2: MDHEN and SYDVKM. This CDR3 is built from 15 residues. V was clipped by 3 bases and J by 5 bases, with 14 bases between them. The CDR3 sequence: CASSFPAGWENIQYF. For the CDR3, the DNA is TGTGCCAGCAGTTTCCCGGCGGGGTGGGAAAACATTCAGTACTTC.

V usage is TRBV18 and J usage is TRBJ1-1; TRBD1 matches 7 bases. Trimming took 5 bases from V and 7 from J; bases not matched to a gene: 1. This CDR3 is built from 11 residues. Germline CDR1 KGHSH, CDR2 LQKENI. CDR3 in DNA: TGTGCCAGCTCAAGACAGGGTGAAGCTTTCTTT. This encodes CASSRQGEAFF.

The genes are TRBV21-1 and TRBJ1-2; TRBD1, as called in the table, went unchecked against the DNA. TRBV21-1 is tagged as a pseudogene. This CDR3 is 14 amino acids long. Written as DNA, the CDR3 is TGTGCCAGCAGCAAAGTGTCAGGGGACTATGGCTACACCTTC. Amino acid sequence: CASSKVSGDYGYTF.

The V and J genes are TRBV6-1 and TRBJ2-7, with 9 bases lining up with TRBD1. V lost 0 bases to trimming and J lost 2 bases; unmatched junction nucleotides: 8. The germline CDR1 and CDR2 sequences are MNHNS and SASEGT. This CDR3 comprises 17 residues. The CDR3 DNA is TGTGCCAGCAGTGAAGCGGGGAGACAGGGGGGAACCTACGAGCAGTACTTC. Amino acids: CASSEAGRQGGTYEQYF.

This rearrangement joins TRBV5-6 to TRBJ1-2; D uncertain. V shed 4 bases and J shed 5 bases, with 15 bases lying between them. Germline V lookup: CDR1 SGHDT, CDR2 YYEEEE. The CDR3 loop spans 14 amino acids. Here the CDR3 DNA reads TGTGCCAGCAGCCTTAGGAGCGGTTTTTATGGCTACACCTTC. Its protein product is CASSLRSGFYGYTF.

This rearrangement joins TRBV18 to TRBJ1-1, with 11 bases identical to TRBD1. This CDR3 is built from 17 residues. In germline, CDR1 is KGHSH, CDR2 LQKENI. V dropped 4 bases and J dropped 4; count of bases not matched to a gene: 11. The CDR3 loop is CASSRLSGTGGITEAFF. The CDR3 nucleotides are TGTGCCAGCTCACGATTATCCGGGACAGGGGGGATCACTGAAGCTTTCTTT.

V and J are TRBV6-5 and TRBJ1-6; 9 bases align to TRBD1. This CDR3 has 15 residues. The V gene end was trimmed by 4 bases and the J gene end by 7 bases; junction bases not matched to a gene: 5. CDR1 is MNHEY and CDR2 is SVGAGI in the germline V gene. CDR3 coding DNA: TGTGCCAGCAGTTTTAGGGGACAGGGAAATTCACCCCTCCACTTT. Translating gives CASSFRGQGNSPLHF.

The rearrangement links TRBV14 to TRBJ2-3, with D perhaps given as TRBD1 or TRBD2 (6 bases each). The germline V gene has CDR1 SGHDN and CDR2 FVKESK. The V end was cut by 9 bases, the J end by 3 bases, with 16 bases between. This CDR3 has 14 residues. The CDR3 here is CASRRGGPTDTQYF. In DNA, the CDR3 is TGTGCCAGTCGGAGAGGGGGGCCAACAGATACGCAGTATTTT.

The rearrangement uses TRBV7-2 and TRBJ1-4; D is unresolved. Trimming stripped 1 base from V and 5 bases from J, with 5 bases between. The germline gives CDR1 SGHTA, CDR2 FQGNSA. The CDR3 has 13 residues. CDR3 loop: CASSLGENEKLFF. CDR3 sequence (DNA): TGTGCCAGCAGCTTAGGGGAGAATGAAAAACTGTTTTTT.

V and J are TRBV28 and TRBJ1-6; weak D call: TRBD1 (5 bases). Germline V gene lookup returns CDR1 MDHEN and CDR2 SYDVKM. CDR3 length: 16 amino acids. V was clipped by 0 bases and J by 9 bases, with 15 bases between them. The CDR3: CASSLWRGDLGSPLHF. DNA of the CDR3: TGTGCCAGCAGTTTATGGCGAGGGGATCTTGGTTCACCCCTCCACTTT.

The chain carries TRBV3-1 (or the pseudogene TRBV3-2) and TRBJ1-4, with D hard to call. V was shortened by 1 base and J by 3 bases, with 15 bases between the two germline ends. The CDR3 extends over 17 amino acids. CDR1 and CDR2 from the germline V gene are LGHDT and YNNKEL (reference sequence). The CDR3 is CASSQGVGGLANEKLFF. In DNA form, the CDR3 reads TGTGCCAGCAGCCAAGGGGTGGGAGGCCTCGCTAATGAAAAACTGTTTTTT.

V gene TRBV10-3 combines with J gene TRBJ1-3; D gene unclear. Trimming shortened V by 5 bases and J by 0 bases, and 8 bases separated the two germline ends. This CDR3 spans 14 amino acids. CDR1 is ENHRY and CDR2 is SYGVKD in the germline V gene. CDR3 sequence: CAISSIISGNTIYF. The CDR3 DNA follows: TGTGCCATCAGTAGTATCATCTCTGGAAACACCATATATTTT.

This clone has more than one count but fewer than ten. This chain uses TRBV27 with TRBJ1-1; 7 bases fit TRBD1. Germline CDR1 MNHEY, CDR2 SMNVEV (reference sequence). The CDR3 totals 13 residues. V was clipped by 6 bases and J by 8 bases; unmatched bases: 9. The CDR3 sequence: CASRDRPVTEAFF. CDR3 nucleotides: TGTGCCAGCAGGGACAGGCCTGTTACGGAAGCTTTCTTT.

This chain joins TRBV24-1 and TRBJ2-2; 9 positions agree with TRBD1. V lost 6 bases to trimming and J lost 1 base; unmatched junction nucleotides: 2. Germline lookup yields CDR1 KGHDR and CDR2 SFDVKD. CDR3 length: 15 residues. The CDR3 DNA follows: TGTGCCACCAGTTCGGGACAGGGGAACACCGGGGAGCTGTTTTTT. It codes for CATSSGQGNTGELFF.

V is TRBV3-1 (or the pseudogene TRBV3-2) and J is TRBJ1-2; TRBD1 might be the D (6 bases). Trimming removed 0 bases from V and 5 bases from J, with 22 bases in between. Germline CDR1 and CDR2: LGHDT and YNNKEL (reference sequence). The CDR3 is made up of 18 amino acids. The DNA of the CDR3 is TGTGCCAGCAGCCAAGATAAACACAGGGAGAGACTCCTGTATGGCTACACCTTC. It yields the protein CASSQDKHRERLLYGYTF.

This chain connects TRBV6-2 or TRBV6-3 to TRBJ1-2; no clear D. The CDR3 runs 12 residues. Germline V gene sequence: CDR1 MNHEY, CDR2 SVGEGT. Trimming took 4 bases from V and 5 from J, leaving 8 bases between them. The CDR3 DNA follows: TGTGCCAGCAGTTCAGGCGTTTATGGCTACACCTTC. This translates into CASSSGVYGYTF.

The chain is built from TRBV13 and TRBJ2-7, with 7 positions matching TRBD1. The J segment lost 3 bases and the V segment lost 5 bases, leaving 7 bases of the junction unmatched. The CDR3 covers 14 residues. CDR1 is PRHDT, CDR2 FYEKMQ, per germline (reference sequence). The CDR3 is CASSPWDRNYEQYF. CDR3 nucleotides: TGTGCCAGCAGCCCCTGGGACAGAAACTACGAGCAGTACTTC.